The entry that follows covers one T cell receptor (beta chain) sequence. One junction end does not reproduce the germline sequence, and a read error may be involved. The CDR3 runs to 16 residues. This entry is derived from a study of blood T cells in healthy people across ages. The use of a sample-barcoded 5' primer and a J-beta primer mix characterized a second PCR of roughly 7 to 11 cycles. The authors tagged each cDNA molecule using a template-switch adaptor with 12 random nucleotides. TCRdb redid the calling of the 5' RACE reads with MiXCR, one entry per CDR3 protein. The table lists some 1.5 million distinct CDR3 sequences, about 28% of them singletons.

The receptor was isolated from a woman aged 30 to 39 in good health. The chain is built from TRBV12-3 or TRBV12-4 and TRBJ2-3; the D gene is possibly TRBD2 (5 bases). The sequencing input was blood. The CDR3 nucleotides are TGTGCCAGCAGCCGAAGCATACTCACTAGAACAGATGCGCAGTATTTT. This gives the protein CASSRSILTRTDAQYF.